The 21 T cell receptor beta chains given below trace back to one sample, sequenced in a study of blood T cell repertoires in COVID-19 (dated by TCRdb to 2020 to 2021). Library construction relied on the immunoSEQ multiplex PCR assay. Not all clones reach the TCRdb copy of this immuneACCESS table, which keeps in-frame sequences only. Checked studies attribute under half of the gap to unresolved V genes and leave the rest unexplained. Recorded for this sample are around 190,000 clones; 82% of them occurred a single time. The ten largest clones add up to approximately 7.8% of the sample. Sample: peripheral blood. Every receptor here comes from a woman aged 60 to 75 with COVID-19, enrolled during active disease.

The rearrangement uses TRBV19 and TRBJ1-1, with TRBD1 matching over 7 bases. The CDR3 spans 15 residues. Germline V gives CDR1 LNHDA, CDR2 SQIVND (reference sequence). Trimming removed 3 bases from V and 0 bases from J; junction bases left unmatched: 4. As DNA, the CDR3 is TGTGCCAGTAGTATCGGGAGGGGGCTGAACACTGAAGCTTTCTTT. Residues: CASSIGRGLNTEAFF.

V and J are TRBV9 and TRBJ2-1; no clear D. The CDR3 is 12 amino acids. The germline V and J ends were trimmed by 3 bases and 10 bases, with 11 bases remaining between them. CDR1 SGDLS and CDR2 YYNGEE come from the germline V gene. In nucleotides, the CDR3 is TGTGCCAGCAGCGACGGAGCTGGGGAGCAGTTCTTC. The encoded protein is CASSDGAGEQFF.

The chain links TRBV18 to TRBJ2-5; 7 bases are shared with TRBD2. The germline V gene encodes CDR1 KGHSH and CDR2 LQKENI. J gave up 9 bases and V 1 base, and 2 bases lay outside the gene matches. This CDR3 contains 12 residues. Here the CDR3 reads CASSPRREAQYF. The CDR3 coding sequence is TGTGCCAGCTCACCACGACGGGAGGCCCAGTACTTC.

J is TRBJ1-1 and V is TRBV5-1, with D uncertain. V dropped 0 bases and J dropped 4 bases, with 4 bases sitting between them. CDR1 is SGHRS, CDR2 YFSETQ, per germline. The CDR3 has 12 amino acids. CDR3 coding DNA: TGCGCCAGCAGCTTGGTGGCCACTGAAGCTTTCTTT. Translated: CASSLVATEAFF.

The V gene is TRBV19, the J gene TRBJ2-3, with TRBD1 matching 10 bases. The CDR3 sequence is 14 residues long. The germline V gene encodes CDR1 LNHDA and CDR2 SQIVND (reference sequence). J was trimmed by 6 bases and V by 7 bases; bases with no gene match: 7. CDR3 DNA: TGTGCCAGTAAAAGACAGGGGGCAAAGGATACGCAGTATTTT. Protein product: CASKRQGAKDTQYF.

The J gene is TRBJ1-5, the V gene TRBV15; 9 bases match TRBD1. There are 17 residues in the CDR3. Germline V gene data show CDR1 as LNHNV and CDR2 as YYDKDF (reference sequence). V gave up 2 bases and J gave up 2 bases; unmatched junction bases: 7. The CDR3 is CATSRTQGARGNQPQHF. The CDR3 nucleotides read TGTGCCACCAGCAGAACACAGGGGGCGCGGGGCAATCAGCCCCAGCATTTT.

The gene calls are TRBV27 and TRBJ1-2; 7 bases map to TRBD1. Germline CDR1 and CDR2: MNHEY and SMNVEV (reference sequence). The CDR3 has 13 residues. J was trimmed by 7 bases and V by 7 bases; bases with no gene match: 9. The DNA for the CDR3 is TGTGCCAGCACGCCCCGGGACAGATTTGGCTACACCTTC. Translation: CASTPRDRFGYTF.

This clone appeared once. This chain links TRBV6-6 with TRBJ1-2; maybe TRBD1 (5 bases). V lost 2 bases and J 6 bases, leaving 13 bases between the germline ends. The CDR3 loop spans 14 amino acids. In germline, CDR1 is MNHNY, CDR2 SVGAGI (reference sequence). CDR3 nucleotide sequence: TGTGCCAGCAGTTACACCCGACAGAACGATGGCTACACCTTC. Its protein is CASSYTRQNDGYTF.

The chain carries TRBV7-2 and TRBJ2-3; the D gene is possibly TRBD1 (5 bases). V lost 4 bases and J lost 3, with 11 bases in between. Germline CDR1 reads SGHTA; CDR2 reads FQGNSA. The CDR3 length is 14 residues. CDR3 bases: TGTGCCAGCAGCTATGGACAAGGGACAGATACGCAGTATTTT. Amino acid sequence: CASSYGQGTDTQYF.

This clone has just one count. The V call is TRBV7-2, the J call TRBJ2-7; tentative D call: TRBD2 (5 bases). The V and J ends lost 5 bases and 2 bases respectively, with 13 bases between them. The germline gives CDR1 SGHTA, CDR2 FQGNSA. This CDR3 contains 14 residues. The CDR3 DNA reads TGTGCCAGCAGCCCGACCCGGGGAACCTACGAGCAGTACTTC. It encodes CASSPTRGTYEQYF.

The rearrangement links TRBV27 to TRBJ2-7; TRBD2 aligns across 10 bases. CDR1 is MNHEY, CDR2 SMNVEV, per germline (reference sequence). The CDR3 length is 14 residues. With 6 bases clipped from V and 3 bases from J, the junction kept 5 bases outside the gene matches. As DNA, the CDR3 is TGTGCCAGCAGCCCTAGCGGGGGCTTCTACGAGCAGTACTTC. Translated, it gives CASSPSGGFYEQYF.

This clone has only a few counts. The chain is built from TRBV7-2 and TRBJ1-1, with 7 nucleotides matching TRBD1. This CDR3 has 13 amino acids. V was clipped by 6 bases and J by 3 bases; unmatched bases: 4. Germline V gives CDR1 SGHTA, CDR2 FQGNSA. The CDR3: CASRYTGDTEAFF. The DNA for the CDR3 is TGTGCCAGCAGGTATACAGGGGACACTGAAGCTTTCTTT. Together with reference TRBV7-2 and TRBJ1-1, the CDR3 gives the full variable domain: GAGVSQSPSNKVTEKGKDVELRCDPISGHTALYWYRQSLGQGLEFLIYFQGNSAPDKSGLPSDRFSAERTGGSVSTLTIQRTQQEDSAVYLCASRYTGDTEAFFGQGTRLTVV.

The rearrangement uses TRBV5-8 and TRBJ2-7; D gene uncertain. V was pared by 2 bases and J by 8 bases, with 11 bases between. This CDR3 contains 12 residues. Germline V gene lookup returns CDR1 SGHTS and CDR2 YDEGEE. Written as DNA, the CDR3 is TGTGCCAGCAGCTTTCTACTGTCCCAGCAGTACTTC. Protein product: CASSFLLSQQYF.

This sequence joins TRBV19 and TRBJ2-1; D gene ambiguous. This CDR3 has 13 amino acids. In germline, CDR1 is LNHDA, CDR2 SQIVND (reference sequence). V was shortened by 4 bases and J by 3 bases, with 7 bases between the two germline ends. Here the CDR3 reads CASSKTIYNEQFF. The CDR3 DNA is TGTGCCAGTAGTAAGACAATCTACAATGAGCAGTTCTTC.

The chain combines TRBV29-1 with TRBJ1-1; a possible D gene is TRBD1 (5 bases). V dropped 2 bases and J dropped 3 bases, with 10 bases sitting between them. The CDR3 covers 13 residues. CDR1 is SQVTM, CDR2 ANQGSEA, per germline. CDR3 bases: TGCAGCGTTGAATGGGGCAGGGACACTGAAGCTTTCTTT. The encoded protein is CSVEWGRDTEAFF.

As DNA, the CDR3 is TGTGCCAGCAGGACAGCGGGATTTGAAGCTTTCTTT. Its translation is CASRTAGFEAFF. The chain combines TRBV12-3 or TRBV12-4 with TRBJ1-1; perhaps TRBD1 as D (5 bases). The CDR3 consists of 12 residues. With 6 bases removed from V and 7 bases from J, the gap between germline ends came to 12 bases.

The chain's CDR3 is CSASAVGGLAYNEQFF. The CDR3, as DNA: TGCAGTGCTAGTGCTGTAGGGGGACTAGCGTACAATGAGCAGTTCTTC. This chain connects TRBV20-1 to TRBJ2-1, with 10 nucleotides matching TRBD2. CDR1 and CDR2 (germline): DFQATT, SNEGSKA (reference sequence). J gave up 4 bases and V 3 bases, and 9 bases lay outside the gene matches. CDR3 length: 16 amino acids.

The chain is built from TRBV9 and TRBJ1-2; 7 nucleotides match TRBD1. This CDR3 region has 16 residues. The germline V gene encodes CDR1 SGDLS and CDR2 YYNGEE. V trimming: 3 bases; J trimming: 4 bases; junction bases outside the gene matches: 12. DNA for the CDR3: TGTGCCAGCAGCGGGGGAGGAACAGGGGCTCTCTATGGCTACACCTTC. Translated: CASSGGGTGALYGYTF.

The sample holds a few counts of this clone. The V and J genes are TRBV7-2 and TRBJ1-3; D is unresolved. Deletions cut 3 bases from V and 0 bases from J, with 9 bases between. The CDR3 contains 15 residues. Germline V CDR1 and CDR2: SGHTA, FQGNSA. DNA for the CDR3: TGTGCCAGCAGCTTCCAAGCGCTCTCTGGAAACACCATATATTTT. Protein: CASSFQALSGNTIYF.

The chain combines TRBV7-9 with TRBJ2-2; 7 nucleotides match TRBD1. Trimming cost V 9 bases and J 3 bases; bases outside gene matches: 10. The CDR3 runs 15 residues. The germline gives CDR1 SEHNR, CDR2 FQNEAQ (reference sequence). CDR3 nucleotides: TGTGCCAGTAACCGACAGGGAGTATACACCGGGGAGCTGTTTTTT. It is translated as CASNRQGVYTGELFF.

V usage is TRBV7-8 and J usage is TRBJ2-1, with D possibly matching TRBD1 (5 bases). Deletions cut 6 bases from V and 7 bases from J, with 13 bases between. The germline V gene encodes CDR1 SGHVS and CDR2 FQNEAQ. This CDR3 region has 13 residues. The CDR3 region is CASRKQVGNEQFF. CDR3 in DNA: TGTGCCAGCAGGAAACAGGTAGGGAATGAGCAGTTCTTC.